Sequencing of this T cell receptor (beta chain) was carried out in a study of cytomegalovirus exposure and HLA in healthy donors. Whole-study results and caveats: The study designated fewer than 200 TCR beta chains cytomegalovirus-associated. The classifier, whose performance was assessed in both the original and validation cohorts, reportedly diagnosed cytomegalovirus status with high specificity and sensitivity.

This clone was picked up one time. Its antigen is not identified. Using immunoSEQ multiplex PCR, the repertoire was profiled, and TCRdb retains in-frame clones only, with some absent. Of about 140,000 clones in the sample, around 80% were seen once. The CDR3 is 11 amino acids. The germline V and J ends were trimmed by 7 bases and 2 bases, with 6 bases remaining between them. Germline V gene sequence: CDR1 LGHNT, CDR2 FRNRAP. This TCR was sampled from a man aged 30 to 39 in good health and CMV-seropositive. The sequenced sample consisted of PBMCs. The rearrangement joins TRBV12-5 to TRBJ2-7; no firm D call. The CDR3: CASVQTYEQYF. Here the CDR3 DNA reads TGTGCTAGTGTTCAAACCTACGAGCAGTACTTC.